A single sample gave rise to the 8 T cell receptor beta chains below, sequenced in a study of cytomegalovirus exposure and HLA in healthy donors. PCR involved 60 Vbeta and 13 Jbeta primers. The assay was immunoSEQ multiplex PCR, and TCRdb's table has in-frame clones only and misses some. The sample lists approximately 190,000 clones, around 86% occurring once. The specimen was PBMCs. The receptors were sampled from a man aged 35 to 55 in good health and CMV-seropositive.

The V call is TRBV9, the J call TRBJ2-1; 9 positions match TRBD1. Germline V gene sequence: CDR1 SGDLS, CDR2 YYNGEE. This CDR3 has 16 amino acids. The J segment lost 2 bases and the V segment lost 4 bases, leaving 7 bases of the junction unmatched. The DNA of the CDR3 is TGTGCCAGCAGCCCAGCCGGGACAGGGACCTACAATGAGCAGTTCTTC. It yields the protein CASSPAGTGTYNEQFF.

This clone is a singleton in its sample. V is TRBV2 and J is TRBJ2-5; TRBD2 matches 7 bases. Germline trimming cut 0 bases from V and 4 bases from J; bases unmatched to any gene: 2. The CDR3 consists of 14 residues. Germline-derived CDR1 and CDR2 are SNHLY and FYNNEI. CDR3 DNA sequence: TGTGCCAGCAGTGAAGCGGGGGGGAGAGAGACCCAGTACTTC. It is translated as CASSEAGGRETQYF.

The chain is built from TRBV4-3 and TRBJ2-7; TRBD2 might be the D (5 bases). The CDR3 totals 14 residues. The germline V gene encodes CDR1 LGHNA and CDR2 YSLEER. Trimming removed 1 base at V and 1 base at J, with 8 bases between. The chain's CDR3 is CASSQGRASYEQYF. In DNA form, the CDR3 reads TGCGCCAGCAGCCAAGGGCGGGCGTCCTACGAGCAGTACTTC.

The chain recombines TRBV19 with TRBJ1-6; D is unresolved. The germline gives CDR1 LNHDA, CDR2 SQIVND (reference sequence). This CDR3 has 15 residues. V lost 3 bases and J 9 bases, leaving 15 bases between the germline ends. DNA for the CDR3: TGTGCCAGTAGTATCGGGAACCCCCCGCCTTCACCCCTCCACTTT. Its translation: CASSIGNPPPSPLHF.

CDR3 amino acids: CASSLGQGRPYEQYF. As DNA, the CDR3 is TGTGCCAGCAGCTTAGGACAGGGTCGACCATACGAGCAGTACTTC. The rearrangement joins TRBV11-2 to TRBJ2-7; 7 bases agree with TRBD1. With V trimmed by 1 base and J by 4 bases, 7 bases remained unmatched. In germline, CDR1 is SGHAT, CDR2 FQNNGV. The CDR3 sequence is 15 residues long.

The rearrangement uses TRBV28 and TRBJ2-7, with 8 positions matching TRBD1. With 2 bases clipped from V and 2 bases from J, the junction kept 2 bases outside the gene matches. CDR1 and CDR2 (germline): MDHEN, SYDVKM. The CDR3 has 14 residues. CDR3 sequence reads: CASSLRDRTYEQYF. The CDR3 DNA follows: TGTGCCAGCAGTTTAAGGGACAGGACCTACGAGCAGTACTTC.

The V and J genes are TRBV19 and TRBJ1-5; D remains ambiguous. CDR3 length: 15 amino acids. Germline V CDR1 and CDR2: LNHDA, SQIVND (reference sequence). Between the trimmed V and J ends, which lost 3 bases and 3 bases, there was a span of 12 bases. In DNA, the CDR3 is TGTGCCAGTAGTATTCAGAGCGCGGTCAATCAGCCCCAGCATTTT. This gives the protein CASSIQSAVNQPQHF.

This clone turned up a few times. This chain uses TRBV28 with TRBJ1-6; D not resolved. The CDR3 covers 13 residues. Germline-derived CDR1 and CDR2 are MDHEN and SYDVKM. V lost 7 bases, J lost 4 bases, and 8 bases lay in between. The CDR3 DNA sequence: TGTGCCAGCACCTCCAGATATAATTCACCCCTCCACTTT. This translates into CASTSRYNSPLHF.